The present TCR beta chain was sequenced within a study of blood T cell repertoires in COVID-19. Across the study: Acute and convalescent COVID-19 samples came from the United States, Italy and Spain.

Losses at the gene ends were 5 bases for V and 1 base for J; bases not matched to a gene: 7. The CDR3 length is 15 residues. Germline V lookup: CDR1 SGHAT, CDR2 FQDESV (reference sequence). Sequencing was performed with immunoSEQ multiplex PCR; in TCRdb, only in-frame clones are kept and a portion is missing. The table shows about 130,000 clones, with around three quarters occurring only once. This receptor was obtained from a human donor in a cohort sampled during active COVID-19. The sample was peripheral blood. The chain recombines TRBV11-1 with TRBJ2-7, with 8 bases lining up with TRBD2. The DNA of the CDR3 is TGTGCCAGCAGCAAGGCAACTAGCGGATCCTACGAGCAGTACTTC. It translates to CASSKATSGSYEQYF.